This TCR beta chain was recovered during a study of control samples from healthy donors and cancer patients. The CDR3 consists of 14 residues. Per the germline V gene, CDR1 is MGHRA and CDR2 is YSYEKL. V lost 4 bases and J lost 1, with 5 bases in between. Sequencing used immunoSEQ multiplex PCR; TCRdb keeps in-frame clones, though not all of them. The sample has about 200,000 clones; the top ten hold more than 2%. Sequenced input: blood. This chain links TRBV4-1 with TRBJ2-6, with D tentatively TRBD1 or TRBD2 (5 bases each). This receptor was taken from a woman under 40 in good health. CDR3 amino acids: CASSRGSGANVLTF. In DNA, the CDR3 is TGCGCCAGCAGCCGGGGGTCTGGGGCCAACGTCCTGACTTTC.